This T cell receptor beta chain was profiled in a study of shared clonotypes between healthy human individuals (TCRdb year 2020). With regard to the full study: The cohort included three men and a couple of women between 18 and 49 years of age. For each donor, three plates each were used for CD4 naive and CD4 memory, two plates were used for CD8 naive, and one plate was used for CD8 memory. Between about 0.9 and 8.9 billion PBMCs per donor were obtained by leukapheresis. To estimate repertoire size and how much clonotype sharing occurs between individuals, the study deeply sequenced the blood TCR repertoires of roughly 5 healthy adults. To increase sequencing depth and limit assay-specific biases, different laboratories used diverse techniques to prepare libraries and sequence TCR repertoires.

The CDR3, from cysteine to phenylalanine, totals 15 residues. The entry retains the CDR3 DNA only, 45 bases that are in frame from base 1. The germline V gene encodes CDR1 SGHAT and CDR2 FQNNGV. V is clipped by 3 bases and J by 0 bases, and the sequence between their germline boundaries is 9 bases long. Using the deep immunoSEQ assay, multiplex PCR amplified TCR CDR3 regions from genomic DNA. Extracted genomic DNA from each cell subset was distributed evenly across all wells of several immunoSEQ 96-well plates, and each plate was treated as a replicate. For sorted subsets, 150 to 200 ng genomic DNA, equal to 30,000 to 35,000 T cell genomes, was loaded into each replicate PCR. The purified libraries were quantified using a Qubit 3.0 fluorometer, sized with a Bioanalyzer 2100, and then quantified again using the KAPA Library Quantification kit. Every immunoSEQ 96-well plate was sequenced on a separate single-read 150-cycle Illumina NextSeq 550 flow cell. The published analysis was carried out like this. Because the immunoSEQ output included only junctional sequences and no quality scores, the filtering could not be the same as the filtering used for full-length reads. To assign V/J genes and CDR3, sequences were annotated using PyIR, a Python wrapper for IgBLAST v1.9, with IMGT germline references. Any read was removed if the V/J assignment was weak (E-value above 1e-6), the CDR3 was missing, or the read contained stop codons, out-of-frame junctions, or ambiguous translated residues. A V3J clonotype was defined by an identical inferred V gene, J gene, and CDR3 amino acid sequence. The percentage overlap between two repertoires was calculated by dividing the number of shared unique clonotypes by the size of the smaller repertoire. Three approaches were used to assess repertoire richness: RTK rarefaction, the Chao1 estimator, and Recon v2.1 estimates of unobserved clonotypes. OLGA was used to compute generation probabilities for all TCRbeta clonotypes that the gDNA method yielded from a handful of donors. Imported from immuneACCESS, the table was reduced by TCRdb to in-frame sequences with V and J called. These copies leave out some clones; in studies compared against another copy, an unresolved V gene accounts for under half, and the cause of the remainder is not known. That table is the source of V, J and clone size, and D and trimming were worked out from the DNA. This sample is represented by some 350,000 clones; 74% of them were singletons. The ten largest clones represent about a tenth of the sample.

General conclusions and limits of the study: Sampling was limited to blood, and TCR repertoires in tissue likely differ from TCR repertoires in blood. Pairwise subsampling indicated that sequencing depth was expected to affect the degree of clonotype sharing among donors. Estimated clonotype richness was generally larger for naive than for memory subsets. Incomplete sequencing was indicated by rarefaction of sorted-subset datasets, despite the large sequencing depth. Because the study included a small number of donors, the genetic and exposure-history diversity represented was limited. Across a handful of donors, around 5% of naive CD4, roughly 3.5% of naive CD8, about 2.3% of memory CD4, and approximately 0.4% of memory CD8 clonotypes were shared. Clonotypes shared by all four sorted-subset donors showed higher generation probabilities than non-shared clonotypes.

Donors were healthy HIV-negative adults with no recently reported acute infections or vaccinations. Every donor was a Caucasian adult living in Nashville, Tennessee, USA. CD4+ T cells were enriched by magnetic negative selection; naive cells were then positively selected on CD45RA, and the negative fraction formed the memory subset. Blood was obtained by leukapheresis, after which PBMCs were separated by Ficoll-Histopaque density gradient centrifugation and cryopreserved in liquid nitrogen vapor phase. Purity and quantity of every magnetically sorted T cell population were checked by analytical flow cytometry. Genomic DNA was isolated from every sorted fraction and measured by UV absorbance on a Nanodrop 2000c. Worth noting for this clone: Its antigen specificity is not known. Per-base quality was not reported, and no clone a single base away is much larger than it.

This sequence was found in a man aged 25-45 years in good health. Rearrangement joined TRBV11-2 to TRBJ1-5; a confident D gene designation cannot be given. The specimen was memory CD4+ T cells sorted from blood. The cell subset or site label of this sample denotes: CD45RA-negative fraction. The base sequence is TGTGCCAGCAGCTTGAACGGCTATAGCAATCAGCCCCAGCATTTT. Its amino acids are CASSLNGYSNQPQHF. This CDR3, with the reference TRBV11-2 and TRBJ1-5 proteins standing in past its ends, gives the full variable domain EAGVAQSPRYKIIEKRQSVAFWCNPISGHATLYWYQQILGQGPKLLIQFQNNGVVDDSQLPKDRFSAERLKGVDSTLKIQPAKLEDSAVYLCASSLNGYSNQPQHFGDGTRLSIL.